This TCR beta chain comes out of a study of shared clonotypes between healthy human individuals. V was clipped by 4 bases and J by 6 bases; unmatched bases: 8. Germline V gene data show CDR1 as KGHSH and CDR2 as LQKENI. The CDR3 length is 14 residues. Sequencing used immunoSEQ multiplex PCR; TCRdb keeps in-frame clones, though not all of them. The sample lists some 1.5 million clones; approximately 98% were seen once. The rearrangement uses TRBV18 and TRBJ2-7; TRBD2 matches 8 bases. The sequenced material came from naive CD4+ T cells sorted from blood. Sample subset: CD45RA+ positively selected. This clonotype was obtained from a man aged 25 to 45 in good health. The CDR3 DNA follows: TGTGCCAGCTCACTTAGCGGGAAGGAAGGCGAGCAGTACTTC. Residues: CASSLSGKEGEQYF.